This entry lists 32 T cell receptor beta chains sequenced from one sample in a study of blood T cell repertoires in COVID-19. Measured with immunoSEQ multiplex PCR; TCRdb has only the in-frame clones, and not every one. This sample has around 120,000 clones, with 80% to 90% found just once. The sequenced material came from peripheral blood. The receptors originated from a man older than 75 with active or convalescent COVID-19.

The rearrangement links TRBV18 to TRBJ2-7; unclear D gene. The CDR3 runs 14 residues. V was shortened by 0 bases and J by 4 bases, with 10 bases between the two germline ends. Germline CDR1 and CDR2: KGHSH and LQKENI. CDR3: CASSPPNRKYEQYF. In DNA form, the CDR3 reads TGTGCCAGCTCACCACCGAACAGAAAGTACGAGCAGTACTTC.

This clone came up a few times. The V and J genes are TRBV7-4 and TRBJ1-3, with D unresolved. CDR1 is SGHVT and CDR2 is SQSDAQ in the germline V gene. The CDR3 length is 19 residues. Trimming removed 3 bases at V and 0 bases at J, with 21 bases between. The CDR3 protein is CASSFGKSSFHSSGNTIYF. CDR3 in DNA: TGTGCCAGCAGCTTCGGAAAGTCATCGTTCCACAGCTCTGGAAACACCATATATTTT.

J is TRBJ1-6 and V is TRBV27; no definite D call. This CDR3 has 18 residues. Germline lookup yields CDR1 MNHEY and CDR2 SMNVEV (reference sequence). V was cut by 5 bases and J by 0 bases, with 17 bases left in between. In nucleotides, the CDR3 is TGTGCCAGCAGTAAGGCTTACGACTTGAGCTCCTATAATTCACCCCTCCACTTT. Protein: CASSKAYDLSSYNSPLHF.

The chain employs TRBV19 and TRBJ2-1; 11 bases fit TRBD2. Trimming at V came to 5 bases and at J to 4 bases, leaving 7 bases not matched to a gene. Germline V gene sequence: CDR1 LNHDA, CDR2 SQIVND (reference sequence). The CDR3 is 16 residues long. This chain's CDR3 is CASSVVSGGAYNEQFF. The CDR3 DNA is TGTGCCAGTAGTGTCGTTAGCGGGGGGGCTTACAATGAGCAGTTCTTC.

The CDR3 sequence is CAISEFPDSGDGYTF. DNA of the CDR3: TGTGCCATCAGTGAGTTCCCCGACAGCGGGGATGGCTACACCTTC. This chain uses TRBV10-3 with TRBJ1-2; D possibly corresponds to TRBD1 (5 bases). Trimming left V 1 base short and J 6 bases short, with 15 bases between. The CDR3 runs to 15 residues. Germline V gene data show CDR1 as ENHRY and CDR2 as SYGVKD.

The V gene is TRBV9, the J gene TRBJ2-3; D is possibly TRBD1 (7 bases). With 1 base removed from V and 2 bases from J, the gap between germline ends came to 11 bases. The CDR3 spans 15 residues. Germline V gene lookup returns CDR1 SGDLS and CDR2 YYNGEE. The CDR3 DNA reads TGTGCCAGCAGCGTACAGGGGGGAACCACAGATACGCAGTATTTT. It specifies CASSVQGGTTDTQYF.

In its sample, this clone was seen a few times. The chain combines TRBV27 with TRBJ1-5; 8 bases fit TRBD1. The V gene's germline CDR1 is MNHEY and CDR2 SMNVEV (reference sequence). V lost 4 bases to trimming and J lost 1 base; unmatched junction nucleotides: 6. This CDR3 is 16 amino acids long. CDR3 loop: CASSSRGQGSNQPQHF. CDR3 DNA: TGTGCCAGCAGTTCCCGAGGACAGGGAAGCAATCAGCCCCAGCATTTT.

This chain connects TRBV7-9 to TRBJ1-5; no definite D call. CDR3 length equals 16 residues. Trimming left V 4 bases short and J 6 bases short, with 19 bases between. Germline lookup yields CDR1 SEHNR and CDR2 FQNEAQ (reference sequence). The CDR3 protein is CASSSSGLGRPQPQHF. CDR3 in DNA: TGTGCCAGCAGCTCCTCTGGCCTGGGCAGGCCTCAGCCCCAGCATTTT.

CDR3 sequence (DNA): TGTGCCAGCAGTCAAGCGTGGCAGAACACTGAAGCTTTCTTT. Its translation: CASSQAWQNTEAFF. The rearrangement joins TRBV9 to TRBJ1-1; D unclear. Germline-derived CDR1 and CDR2 are SGDLS and YYNGEE. CDR3 length: 14 residues. Trimming removed 5 bases at V and 1 base at J, with 12 bases between.

The CDR3 nucleotides read TGTGCCAGCAGCTCCGAGACAGTAGCACCCCTCCACTTT. Encoded protein: CASSSETVAPLHF. The chain couples TRBV7-9 to TRBJ1-6; perhaps TRBD1 as D (5 bases). The CDR3 is 13 amino acids. V was pared by 4 bases and J by 11 bases, with 12 bases between. Germline loops: CDR1 SEHNR, CDR2 FQNEAQ (reference sequence).

CDR3: CASSLWTGASEQYF. The CDR3, as DNA: TGCGCCAGCAGCTTGTGGACAGGGGCAAGCGAGCAGTACTTC. The chain links TRBV5-1 to TRBJ2-7; 9 bases line up with TRBD1. CDR3 length equals 14 residues. The junction had 5 bases not matched to a gene; V was cut back by 1 base and J by 6 bases. Germline CDR1 is SGHRS and CDR2 is YFSETQ.

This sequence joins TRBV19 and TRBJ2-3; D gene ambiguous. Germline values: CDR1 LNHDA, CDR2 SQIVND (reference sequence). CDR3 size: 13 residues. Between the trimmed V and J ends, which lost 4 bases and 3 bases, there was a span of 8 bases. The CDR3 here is CASSNPGTDTQYF. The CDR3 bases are TGTGCCAGTAGTAACCCCGGGACAGATACGCAGTATTTT.

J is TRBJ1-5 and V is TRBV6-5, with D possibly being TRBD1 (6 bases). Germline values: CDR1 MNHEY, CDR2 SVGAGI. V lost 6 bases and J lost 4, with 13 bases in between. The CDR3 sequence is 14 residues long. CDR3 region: CASRETGSNQPQHF. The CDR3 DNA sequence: TGTGCCAGCAGGGAGACAGGATCAAATCAGCCCCAGCATTTT.

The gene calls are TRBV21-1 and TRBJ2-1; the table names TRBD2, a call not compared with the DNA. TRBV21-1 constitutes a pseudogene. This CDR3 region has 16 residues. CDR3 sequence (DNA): TGTGCCAGCAGCAAAAAAGGAGAGACTCCTGTCAATGAGCAGTTCTTC. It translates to CASSKKGETPVNEQFF.

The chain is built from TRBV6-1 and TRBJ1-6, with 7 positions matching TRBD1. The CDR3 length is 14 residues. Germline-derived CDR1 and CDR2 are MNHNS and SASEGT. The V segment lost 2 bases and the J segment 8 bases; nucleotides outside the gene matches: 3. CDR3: CASSERRGDSPLHF. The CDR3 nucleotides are TGTGCCAGCAGTGAACGCAGGGGGGATTCACCCCTCCACTTT.

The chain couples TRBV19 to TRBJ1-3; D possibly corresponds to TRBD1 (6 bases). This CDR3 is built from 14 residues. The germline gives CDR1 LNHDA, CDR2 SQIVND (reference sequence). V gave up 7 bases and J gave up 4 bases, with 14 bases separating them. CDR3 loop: CASIPPGHGNTIYF. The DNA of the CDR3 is TGTGCCAGTATCCCGCCGGGACACGGAAACACCATATATTTT.

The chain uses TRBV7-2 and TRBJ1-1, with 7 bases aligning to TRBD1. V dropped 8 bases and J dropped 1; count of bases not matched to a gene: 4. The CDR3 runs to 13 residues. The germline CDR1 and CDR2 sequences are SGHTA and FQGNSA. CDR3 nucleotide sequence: TGTGCCAGCCGGGGACAGCCGAACACTGAAGCTTTCTTT. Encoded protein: CASRGQPNTEAFF.

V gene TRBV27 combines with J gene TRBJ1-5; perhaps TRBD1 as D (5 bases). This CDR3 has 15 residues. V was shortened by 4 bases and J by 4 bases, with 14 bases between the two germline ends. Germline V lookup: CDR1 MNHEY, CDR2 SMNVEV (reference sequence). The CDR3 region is CASSSLGAGNQPQHF. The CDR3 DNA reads TGTGCCAGCAGTTCCCTTGGGGCAGGGAATCAGCCCCAGCATTTT.

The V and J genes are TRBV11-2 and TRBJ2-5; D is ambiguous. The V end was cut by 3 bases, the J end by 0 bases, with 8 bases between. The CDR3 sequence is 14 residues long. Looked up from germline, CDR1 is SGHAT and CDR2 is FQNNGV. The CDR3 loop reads CASSLAAYQETQYF. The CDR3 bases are TGTGCCAGCAGCTTGGCCGCCTACCAAGAGACCCAGTACTTC.

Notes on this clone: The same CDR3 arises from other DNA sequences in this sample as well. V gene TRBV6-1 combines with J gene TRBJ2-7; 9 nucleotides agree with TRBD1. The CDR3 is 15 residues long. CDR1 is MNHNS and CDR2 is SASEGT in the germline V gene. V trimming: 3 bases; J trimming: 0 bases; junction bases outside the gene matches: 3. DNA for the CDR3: TGTGCCAGCAGTGAGGGGACAGGGAGCTCCTACGAGCAGTACTTC. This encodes CASSEGTGSSYEQYF.

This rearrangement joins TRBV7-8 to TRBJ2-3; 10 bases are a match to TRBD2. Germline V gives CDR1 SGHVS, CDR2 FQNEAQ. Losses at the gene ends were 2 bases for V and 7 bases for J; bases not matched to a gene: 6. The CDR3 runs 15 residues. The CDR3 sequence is CASSLSLAGAHTQYF. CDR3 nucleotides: TGTGCCAGCAGCTTATCCCTAGCGGGGGCCCATACGCAGTATTTT.

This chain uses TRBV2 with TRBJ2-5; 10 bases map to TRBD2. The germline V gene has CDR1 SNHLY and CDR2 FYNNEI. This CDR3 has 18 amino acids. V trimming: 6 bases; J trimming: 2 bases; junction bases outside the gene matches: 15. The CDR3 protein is CASRGRASGGRGQETQYF. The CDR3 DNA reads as TGTGCCAGCAGGGGAAGGGCTAGCGGGGGAAGAGGGCAAGAGACCCAGTACTTC.

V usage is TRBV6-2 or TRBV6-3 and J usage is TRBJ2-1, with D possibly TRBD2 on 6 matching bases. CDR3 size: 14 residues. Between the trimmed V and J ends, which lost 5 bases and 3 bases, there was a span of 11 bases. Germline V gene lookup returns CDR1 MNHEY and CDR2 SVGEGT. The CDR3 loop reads CASSEVADYNEQFF. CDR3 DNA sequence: TGTGCCAGCAGTGAGGTAGCGGACTACAATGAGCAGTTCTTC.

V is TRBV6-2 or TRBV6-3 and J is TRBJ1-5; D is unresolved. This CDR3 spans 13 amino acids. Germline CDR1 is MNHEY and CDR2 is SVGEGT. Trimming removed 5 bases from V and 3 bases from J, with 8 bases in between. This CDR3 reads CASSGSINQPQHF. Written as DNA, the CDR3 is TGTGCCAGCAGTGGGAGTATCAATCAGCCCCAGCATTTT.

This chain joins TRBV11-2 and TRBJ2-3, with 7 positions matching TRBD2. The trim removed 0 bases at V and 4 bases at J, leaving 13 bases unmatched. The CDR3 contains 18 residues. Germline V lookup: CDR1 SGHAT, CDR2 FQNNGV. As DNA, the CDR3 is TGTGCCAGCAGCTTAGACATTTCTGGAGCGGGGAGGGCAGATACGCAGTATTTT. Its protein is CASSLDISGAGRADTQYF.

Written as DNA, the CDR3 is TGTGCCACCAGTGACCCCGGGCAGGGAAGGTATGGCTACACCTTC. As protein: CATSDPGQGRYGYTF. The rearrangement joins TRBV24-1 to TRBJ1-2; perhaps TRBD1 as D (5 bases). V dropped 4 bases and J dropped 5 bases, with 16 bases sitting between them. The CDR3 contains 15 residues. Germline lookup yields CDR1 KGHDR and CDR2 SFDVKD.

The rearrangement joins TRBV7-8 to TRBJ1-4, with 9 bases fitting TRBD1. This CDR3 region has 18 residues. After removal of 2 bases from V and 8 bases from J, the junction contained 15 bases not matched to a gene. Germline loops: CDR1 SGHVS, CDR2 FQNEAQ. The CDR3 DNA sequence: TGTGCCAGCAGCTTATCCCCCCCGGGACAGGGTAAGGGAGAAAAACTGTTTTTT. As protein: CASSLSPPGQGKGEKLFF. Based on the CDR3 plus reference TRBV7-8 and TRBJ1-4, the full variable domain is GAGVSQSPRYKVAKRGQDVALRCDPISGHVSLFWYQQALGQGPEFLTYFQNEAQLDKSGLPSDRFFAERPEGSVSTLKIQRTQQEDSAVYLCASSLSPPGQGKGEKLFFGSGTQLSVL.

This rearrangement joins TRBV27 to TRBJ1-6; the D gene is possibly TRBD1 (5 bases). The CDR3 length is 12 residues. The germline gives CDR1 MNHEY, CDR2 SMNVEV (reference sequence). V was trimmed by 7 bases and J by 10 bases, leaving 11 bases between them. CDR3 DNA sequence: TGTGCCAGCAAGCAGGGTTTGTCACCCCTCCACTTT. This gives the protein CASKQGLSPLHF.

CDR3 sequence (DNA): TGTGCCAGCAGCTTAGTTGACCGGGACAGTCTCCGAAGGGGTTCACCCCTCCACTTT. Translating it yields CASSLVDRDSLRRGSPLHF. This chain joins TRBV7-6 and TRBJ1-6; 7 bases are shared with TRBD1. V shed 1 base, J shed 9 bases, and the junction held 18 bases outside the gene matches. CDR1 and CDR2 (germline): SGHVS, FNYEAQ. CDR3 length: 19 amino acids.

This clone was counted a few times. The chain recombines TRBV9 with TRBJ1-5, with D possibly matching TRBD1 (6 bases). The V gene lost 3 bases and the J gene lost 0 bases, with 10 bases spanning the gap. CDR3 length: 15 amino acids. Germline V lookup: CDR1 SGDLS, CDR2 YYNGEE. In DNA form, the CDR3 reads TGTGCCAGCAGCGAAGGGGGTTATAGCAATCAGCCCCAGCATTTT. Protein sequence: CASSEGGYSNQPQHF. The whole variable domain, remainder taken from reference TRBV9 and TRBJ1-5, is DSGVTQTPKHLITATGQRVTLRCSPRSGDLSVYWYQQSLDQGLQFLIQYYNGEERAKGNILERFSAQQFPDLHSELNLSSLELGDSALYFCASSEGGYSNQPQHFGDGTRLSIL.

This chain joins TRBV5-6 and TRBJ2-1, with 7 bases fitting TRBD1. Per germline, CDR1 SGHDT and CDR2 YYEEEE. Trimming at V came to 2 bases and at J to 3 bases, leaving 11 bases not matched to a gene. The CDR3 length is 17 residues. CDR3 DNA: TGTGCCAGCAGCTTCGACAGGGCCTACTTTGACTACAATGAGCAGTTCTTC. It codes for CASSFDRAYFDYNEQFF.

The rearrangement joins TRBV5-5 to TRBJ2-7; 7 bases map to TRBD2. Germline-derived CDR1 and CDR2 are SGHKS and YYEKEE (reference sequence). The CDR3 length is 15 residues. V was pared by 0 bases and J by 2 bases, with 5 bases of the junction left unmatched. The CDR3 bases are TGTGCCAGCAGCTTGGCAGGTCTAGCGGCCTACGAGCAGTACTTC. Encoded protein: CASSLAGLAAYEQYF.